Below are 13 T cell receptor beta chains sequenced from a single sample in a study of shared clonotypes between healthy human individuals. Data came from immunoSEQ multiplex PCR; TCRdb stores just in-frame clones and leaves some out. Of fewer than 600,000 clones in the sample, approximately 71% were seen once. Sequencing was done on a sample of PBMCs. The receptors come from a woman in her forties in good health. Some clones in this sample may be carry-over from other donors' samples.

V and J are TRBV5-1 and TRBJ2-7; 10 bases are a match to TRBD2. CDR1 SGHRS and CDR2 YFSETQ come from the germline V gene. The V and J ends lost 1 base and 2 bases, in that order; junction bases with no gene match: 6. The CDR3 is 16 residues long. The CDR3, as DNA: TGCGCCAGCAGCTTGAGAGCGGGAGGGAGGCCCTACGAGCAGTACTTC. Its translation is CASSLRAGGRPYEQYF. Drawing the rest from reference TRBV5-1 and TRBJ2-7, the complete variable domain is KAGVTQTPRYLIKTRGQQVTLSCSPISGHRSVSWYQQTPGQGLQFLFEYFSETQRNKGNFPGRFSGRQFSNSRSEMNVSTLELGDSALYLCASSLRAGGRPYEQYFGPGTRLTVT.

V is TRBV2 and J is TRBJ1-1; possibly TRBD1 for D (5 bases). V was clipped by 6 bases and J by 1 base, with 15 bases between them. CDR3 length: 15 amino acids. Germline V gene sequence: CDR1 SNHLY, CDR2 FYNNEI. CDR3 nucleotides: TGTGCCAGCAGGGGACTGAGGGGAAGGAACACTGAAGCTTTCTTT. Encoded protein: CASRGLRGRNTEAFF. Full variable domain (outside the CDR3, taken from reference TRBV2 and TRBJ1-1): EPEVTQTPSHQVTQMGQEVILRCVPISNHLYFYWYRQILGQKVEFLVSFYNNEISEKSEIFDDQFSVERPDGSNFTLKIRSTKLEDSAMYFCASRGLRGRNTEAFFGQGTRLTVV.

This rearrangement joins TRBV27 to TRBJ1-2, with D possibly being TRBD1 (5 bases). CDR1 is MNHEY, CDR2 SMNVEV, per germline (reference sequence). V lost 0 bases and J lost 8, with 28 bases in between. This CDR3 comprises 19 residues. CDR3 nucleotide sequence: TGTGCCAGCAGTTTATCGTTGGCGAGAAGGGACGGTTTGGTGAGAGGCTACACCTTC. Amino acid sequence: CASSLSLARRDGLVRGYTF.

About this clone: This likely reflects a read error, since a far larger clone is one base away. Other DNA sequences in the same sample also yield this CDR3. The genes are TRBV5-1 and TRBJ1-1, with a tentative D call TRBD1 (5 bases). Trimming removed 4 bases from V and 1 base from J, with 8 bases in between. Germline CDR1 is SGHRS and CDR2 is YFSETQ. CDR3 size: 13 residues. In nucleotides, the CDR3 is TGCGCCAGCAGCCCTACAGGGAACACTGAAGCTTTCTTT. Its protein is CASSPTGNTEAFF.

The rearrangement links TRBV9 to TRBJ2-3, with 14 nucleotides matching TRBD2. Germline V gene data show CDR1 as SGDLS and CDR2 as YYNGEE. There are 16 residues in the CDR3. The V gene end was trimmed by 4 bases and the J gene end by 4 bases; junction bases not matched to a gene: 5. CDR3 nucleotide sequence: TGTGCCAGCAGCTCGGGACTAGCGGGAGTTGCAGATACGCAGTATTTT. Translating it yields CASSSGLAGVADTQYF.

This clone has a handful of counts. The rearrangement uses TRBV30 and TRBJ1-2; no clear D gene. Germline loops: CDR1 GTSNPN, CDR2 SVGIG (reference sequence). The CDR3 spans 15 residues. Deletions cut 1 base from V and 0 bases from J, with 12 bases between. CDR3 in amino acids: CAWSGEGLANYGYTF. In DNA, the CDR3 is TGTGCCTGGAGTGGAGAAGGCCTAGCTAACTATGGCTACACCTTC.

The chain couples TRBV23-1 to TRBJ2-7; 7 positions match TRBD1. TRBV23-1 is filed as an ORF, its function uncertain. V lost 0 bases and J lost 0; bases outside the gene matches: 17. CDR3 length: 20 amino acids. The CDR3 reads CASSQSLSTTGPAPSYEQYF. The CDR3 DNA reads TGCGCCAGCAGTCAATCCCTTTCGACGACAGGGCCAGCTCCCTCCTACGAGCAGTACTTC.

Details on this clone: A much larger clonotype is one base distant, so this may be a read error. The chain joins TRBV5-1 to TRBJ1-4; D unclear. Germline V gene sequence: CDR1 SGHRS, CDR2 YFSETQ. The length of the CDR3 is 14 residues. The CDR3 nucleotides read TGCGCCAGCAGCTTGGGCCACCGGGAGGAAAAACTGCTTTTT. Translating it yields CASSLGHREEKLLF. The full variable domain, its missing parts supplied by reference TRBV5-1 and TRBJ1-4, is KAGVTQTPRYLIKTRGQQVTLSCSPISGHRSVSWYQQTPGQGLQFLFEYFSETQRNKGNFPGRFSGRQFSNSRSEMNVSTLELGDSALYLCASSLGHREEKLLFGSGTQLSVL.

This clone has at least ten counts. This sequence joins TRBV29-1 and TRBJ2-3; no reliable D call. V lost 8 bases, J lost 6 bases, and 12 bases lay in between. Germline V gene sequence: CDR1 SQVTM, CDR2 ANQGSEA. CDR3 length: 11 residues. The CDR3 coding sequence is TGCAGCACCCTTAGGGCGGATACGCAGTATTTT. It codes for CSTLRADTQYF.

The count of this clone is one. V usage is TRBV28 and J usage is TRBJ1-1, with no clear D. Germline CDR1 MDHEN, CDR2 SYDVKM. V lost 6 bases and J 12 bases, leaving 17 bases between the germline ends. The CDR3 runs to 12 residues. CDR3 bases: TGTGCCAGCAGGAACCCTACGGAAGAGCCTTTCTTT. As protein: CASRNPTEEPFF.

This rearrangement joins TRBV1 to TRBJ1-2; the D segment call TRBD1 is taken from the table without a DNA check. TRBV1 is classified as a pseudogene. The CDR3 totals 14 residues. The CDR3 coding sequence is TGCACCACCACACTAAGGGGGCGGCCCCGTGGCTACACCTTC. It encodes CTTTLRGRPRGYTF.

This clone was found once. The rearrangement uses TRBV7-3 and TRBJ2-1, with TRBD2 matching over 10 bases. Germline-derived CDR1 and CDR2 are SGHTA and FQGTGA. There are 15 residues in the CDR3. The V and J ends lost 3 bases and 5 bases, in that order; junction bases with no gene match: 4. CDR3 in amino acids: CASSLASGSNNEQFF. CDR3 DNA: TGTGCCAGCAGCTTGGCTAGCGGGAGTAACAATGAGCAGTTCTTC. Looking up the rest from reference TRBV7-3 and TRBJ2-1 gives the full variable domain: GAGVSQTPSNKVTEKGKYVELRCDPISGHTALYWYRQSLGQGPEFLIYFQGTGAADDSGLPNDRFFAVRPEGSVSTLKIQRTERGDSAVYLCASSLASGSNNEQFFGPGTRLTVL.

The CDR3 nucleotides read TGTGCCAGCAGTCCCTCCCCGACAGGGTTGGAGACCCAGTACTTC. Protein sequence: CASSPSPTGLETQYF. V gene TRBV6-5 combines with J gene TRBJ2-5, with 7 bases aligning to TRBD1. The CDR3 is made up of 15 amino acids. V was pared by 5 bases and J by 5 bases, with 11 bases of the junction left unmatched. In germline, CDR1 is MNHEY, CDR2 SVGAGI.